Shown below are 20 T cell receptor beta chains from a single sample sequenced in a study of blood T cell repertoires in COVID-19 (dated by TCRdb to the early 2020s). To prepare the library, the immunoSEQ multiplex PCR assay was applied. TCRdb took this table from immuneACCESS and kept in-frame rearrangements with V and J called. Such tables lack part of the clones; where checked against another copy, unresolved V genes explain under half of the gap, and the rest is unexplained. Recorded for this sample are over 250,000 clones; 75% to 90% of them occurred a single time. The top ten hold 1.5% of the sample. The sequenced sample was peripheral blood. These receptors were collected from a woman aged 40 to 55 who had recovered from COVID-19.

This chain links TRBV3-1 (or the pseudogene TRBV3-2) with TRBJ1-2; perhaps TRBD1 as D (6 bases). Trimming stripped 3 bases from V and 5 bases from J, with 13 bases between. The CDR3 extends over 14 amino acids. Germline V gene data show CDR1 as LGHDT and CDR2 as YNNKEL (reference sequence). The DNA for the CDR3 is TGTGCCAGCAGCCACCTCGGGGGGGCATATGGCTACACCTTC. This translates into CASSHLGGAYGYTF.

The rearrangement uses TRBV21-1 and TRBJ1-6; the table's D gene call, TRBD1, was not cross checked with the DNA. TRBV21-1 is deemed a pseudogene. The length of the CDR3 is 14 residues. DNA of the CDR3: TGTGGGAGGGTAGGGACAGACTATAATTCACCCCTCCACTTT. Its translation is CGRVGTDYNSPLHF.

V gene TRBV15 combines with J gene TRBJ2-7; 11 bases are a match to TRBD2. The CDR3 is made up of 16 amino acids. The trim removed 4 bases at V and 2 bases at J, leaving 7 bases unmatched. Germline V lookup: CDR1 LNHNV, CDR2 YYDKDF (reference sequence). CDR3 sequence reads: CATSITTSGDPYEQYF. The CDR3 bases are TGTGCCACCAGCATTACGACTAGCGGGGACCCCTACGAGCAGTACTTC. Full variable domain (remainder filled in from reference TRBV15 and TRBJ2-7): DAMVIQNPRYQVTQFGKPVTLSCSQTLNHNVMYWYQQKSSQAPKLLFHYYDKDFNNEADTPDNFQSRRPNTSFCFLDIRSPGLGDTAMYLCATSITTSGDPYEQYFGPGTRLTVT.

The rearrangement uses TRBV19 and TRBJ1-1; 7 nucleotides align to TRBD1. CDR3 length: 15 residues. The junction had 13 bases not matched to a gene; V was cut back by 2 bases and J by 10 bases. Germline loops: CDR1 LNHDA, CDR2 SQIVND (reference sequence). The CDR3 sequence: CASSISPNDRVRAFF. CDR3 nucleotides: TGTGCCAGTAGTATATCCCCTAACGACAGGGTAAGAGCTTTCTTT.

The chain uses TRBV6-5 and TRBJ2-3; no clear D gene. The CDR3 runs to 12 residues. Deletions cut 7 bases from V and 9 bases from J, with 14 bases between. Germline values: CDR1 MNHEY, CDR2 SVGAGI. As DNA, the CDR3 is TGTGCCAGCACCAGCGCCCAGACGACGCAGTATTTT. It codes for CASTSAQTTQYF.

The rearrangement uses TRBV7-9 and TRBJ2-1; no clear D gene. This CDR3 has 13 residues. CDR1 SEHNR and CDR2 FQNEAQ come from the germline V gene (reference sequence). Deletions cut 1 base from V and 5 bases from J, with 6 bases between. The CDR3 DNA is TGTGCCAGCAGCTTAGATGGGCACAATGAGCAGTTCTTC. It is translated as CASSLDGHNEQFF.

This chain connects TRBV5-1 to TRBJ2-3; the D is unclear. Trimming took 0 bases from V and 2 from J, leaving 7 bases between them. The CDR3 extends over 14 amino acids. Germline V gives CDR1 SGHRS, CDR2 YFSETQ. The CDR3 DNA is TGCGCCAGCAGCTTGGGGCACCTCACAGATACGCAGTATTTT. Encoded protein: CASSLGHLTDTQYF.

The table lists this clone with a count of one. The chain employs TRBV5-1 and TRBJ1-2; 10 nucleotides align to TRBD1. From germline, CDR1 is SGHRS and CDR2 YFSETQ. The junction had 7 bases not matched to a gene; V was cut back by 1 base and J by 4 bases. The CDR3 loop spans 16 amino acids. CDR3 in amino acids: CASSLRGDRGGYGYTF. The CDR3 region has the DNA TGCGCCAGCAGCTTGCGGGGGGACAGGGGCGGCTATGGCTACACCTTC. The variable domain in full, with the rest retrieved from reference TRBV5-1 and TRBJ1-2, is KAGVTQTPRYLIKTRGQQVTLSCSPISGHRSVSWYQQTPGQGLQFLFEYFSETQRNKGNFPGRFSGRQFSNSRSEMNVSTLELGDSALYLCASSLRGDRGGYGYTFGSGTRLTVV.

The V call is TRBV27, the J call TRBJ1-1; weak D call: TRBD1 (5 bases). The germline V gene has CDR1 MNHEY and CDR2 SMNVEV (reference sequence). Trimming removed 6 bases from V and 5 bases from J, with 16 bases in between. This CDR3 contains 14 residues. The DNA of the CDR3 is TGTGCCAGCAGCGGACGGCCGGGGGTTACTGAAGCTTTCTTT. Translation: CASSGRPGVTEAFF.

The CDR3 reads CASGLGQGWGYTF. The DNA of the CDR3 is TGTGCTAGTGGACTAGGACAGGGGTGGGGCTACACCTTC. This chain joins TRBV12-5 and TRBJ1-2; 9 bases line up with TRBD1. Germline lookup yields CDR1 LGHNT and CDR2 FRNRAP. The CDR3 spans 13 residues. J was trimmed by 8 bases and V by 6 bases; bases with no gene match: 7.

This clone was seen just once. This rearrangement joins TRBV7-2 to TRBJ2-7; TRBD1 matches 11 bases. CDR3 size: 14 residues. Germline values: CDR1 SGHTA, CDR2 FQGNSA. The J segment lost 4 bases and the V segment lost 2 bases, leaving 1 base of the junction unmatched. CDR3 amino acids: CASSLWDRGYEQYF. CDR3 coding DNA: TGTGCCAGCAGCTTATGGGACAGGGGGTACGAGCAGTACTTC.

This chain connects TRBV27 to TRBJ2-5, with D perhaps TRBD1 (6 bases). There are 14 residues in the CDR3. The V and J ends lost 2 bases and 6 bases respectively, with 13 bases between them. Germline CDR1 MNHEY, CDR2 SMNVEV (reference sequence). CDR3 sequence (DNA): TGTGCCAGCAGTTTAGTGGGGGCGGCCCAGACCCAGTACTTC. It specifies CASSLVGAAQTQYF.

The count of this clone is one. This chain connects TRBV2 to TRBJ2-5, with D tentatively TRBD1 (5 bases). Germline V gives CDR1 SNHLY, CDR2 FYNNEI. The V and J ends lost 4 bases and 4 bases respectively, with 10 bases between them. This CDR3 is built from 13 residues. Here the CDR3 DNA reads TGTGCCAGCAGTGCCCAGGGCGGAGAGACCCAGTACTTC. Translation gives CASSAQGGETQYF. Together with reference TRBV2 and TRBJ2-5, the CDR3 gives the full variable domain: EPEVTQTPSHQVTQMGQEVILRCVPISNHLYFYWYRQILGQKVEFLVSFYNNEISEKSEIFDDQFSVERPDGSNFTLKIRSTKLEDSAMYFCASSAQGGETQYFGPGTRLLVL.

CDR3 in DNA: TGTGCCAGCAGTGAATCGGGTGGTAGCACTGAAGCTTTCTTT. As protein: CASSESGGSTEAFF. The V and J genes are TRBV25-1 and TRBJ1-1; no clear D. The ends were cut back, 1 base at V and 4 bases at J, with 10 bases in the middle. The CDR3 covers 14 residues. Germline V gene lookup returns CDR1 MGHDK and CDR2 SYGVNS.

V usage is TRBV18 and J usage is TRBJ1-4; D call uncertain. This CDR3 is built from 14 residues. Germline CDR1 is KGHSH and CDR2 is LQKENI. V gave up 6 bases and J gave up 0 bases, with 8 bases separating them. CDR3 DNA sequence: TGTGCCAGCTCTTCGGTTTCAACTAATGAAAAACTGTTTTTT. It is translated as CASSSVSTNEKLFF.

This chain links TRBV5-4 with TRBJ1-2; D might be TRBD1 (6 bases). This CDR3 contains 13 residues. V gave up 4 bases and J gave up 3 bases, with 10 bases separating them. Germline V CDR1 and CDR2: SGHNT, YYREEE (reference sequence). CDR3 amino acids: CASSPDRYYGYTF. The CDR3 nucleotides are TGTGCCAGCAGCCCCGACAGGTACTATGGCTACACCTTC.

The CDR3 reads CASSQEGLGRGSYEQYF. CDR3 bases: TGCGCCAGCAGCCAAGAAGGCTTGGGCAGGGGGTCCTACGAGCAGTACTTC. The V gene is TRBV4-1, the J gene TRBJ2-7; 7 bases are shared with TRBD1. CDR1 is MGHRA, CDR2 YSYEKL, per germline. The CDR3 runs 17 residues. The J segment lost 1 base and the V segment lost 0 bases, leaving 9 bases of the junction unmatched.

J is TRBJ2-2 and V is TRBV29-1; D ambiguous. Germline V lookup: CDR1 SQVTM, CDR2 ANQGSEA. The CDR3 extends over 12 amino acids. Between the trimmed V and J ends, which lost 4 bases and 5 bases, there was a span of 8 bases. The CDR3 nucleotides are TGCAGCGTTGGGCCCAATACCGGGGAGCTGTTTTTT. Its protein is CSVGPNTGELFF.

This clone was detected once. The V gene is TRBV2, the J gene TRBJ2-7; 7 nucleotides align to TRBD2. V shed 4 bases and J 2 bases; nucleotides not matched to a gene: 5. CDR3 size: 14 residues. Germline lookup yields CDR1 SNHLY and CDR2 FYNNEI. CDR3 bases: TGTGCCAGCAGTGCCGGACTAGGGCCCTACGAGCAGTACTTC. This encodes CASSAGLGPYEQYF. The full variable domain, in which reference TRBV2 and TRBJ2-7 provide the parts outside the CDR3, is EPEVTQTPSHQVTQMGQEVILRCVPISNHLYFYWYRQILGQKVEFLVSFYNNEISEKSEIFDDQFSVERPDGSNFTLKIRSTKLEDSAMYFCASSAGLGPYEQYFGPGTRLTVT.

This chain joins TRBV2 and TRBJ2-3; possibly TRBD2 for D (6 bases). The CDR3 runs 15 residues. Trimming cost V 4 bases and J 5 bases, with 16 bases left between them. Looked up from germline, CDR1 is SNHLY and CDR2 is FYNNEI. CDR3 residues: CASSVAGLGGDTQYF. CDR3 DNA: TGTGCCAGCAGTGTAGCCGGGCTCGGGGGAGATACGCAGTATTTT.